This T cell receptor (beta chain) was retrieved from a study of cytomegalovirus exposure and HLA in healthy donors (dated by TCRdb to the late 2010s). General notes on the study: The 650 to 800 repertoires of the first cohort and the roughly 110 validation repertoires were produced on the same platform, according to a later analysis. The study was designed to test whether signatures of past pathogen exposure could be identified by cataloging public T cell receptors. In addition to the first cohort of roughly 670 subjects, a separate validation cohort of approximately 130 different subjects was used. High-throughput TCR immunosequencing, statistical association of individual TCRs with disease status, and machine learning were combined to predict cytomegalovirus infection status.

Points the paper makes about the study in general: The authors suggested that the approach could potentially be extended to other disease states and immunological phenotypes. While some public TCRs were present in many individuals, most TCR sequences turned up only very rarely across donors. Of the cluster scores, roughly 95% were above 0 in a later analysis, which found that TCRs clustered in the first cohort also tended to co-occur in the 130 or so validation repertoires. A few of the identified cytomegalovirus-associated TCR beta chains were confirmed in vitro to be specific for cytomegalovirus antigens. In both the original and validation cohorts, the classifier was reported to diagnose cytomegalovirus status with high specificity and sensitivity. A later analysis lacked HLA typing for the validation cohort, so it scored co-occurrence in that cohort across all 110 or so repertoires. In the study, 150 to 200 TCR beta chains were listed as associated with cytomegalovirus.

Donors formed part of the validation cohort, which comprised approximately 130 subjects and was distinct from the first cohort of under 750 subjects. The library was prepared using the immunoSEQ multiplex PCR assay. The authors' analysis ran thus. A statistical classification framework was developed to diagnose cytomegalovirus status using the catalog of TCR beta chain sequences. TCRdb took this table from immuneACCESS and kept in-frame rearrangements with V and J called. Such tables lack part of the clones; where checked against another copy, unresolved V genes explain under half of the gap, and the rest is unexplained. Clone size and V and J calls were adopted from that table, with D and trimming inferred from the DNA. The sample table holds a few hundred thousand clones, of which 86% were seen once. The ten most abundant clones make up about 0.91% of the sample. At the junction V is shortened by 4 bases and J by 6 bases, with 15 bases in between. Inclusive of the bounding cysteine and phenylalanine, the CDR3 is 14 residues long. Left in the record is the CDR3 DNA by itself, 42 bases read in frame from the first base. Based on the germline V gene, the CDR1 and CDR2 sequences are SGDLS and YYNGEE.

With regard to this clone: This receptor's antigen is unknown. There are no base qualities to consult, and no much larger clone falls within one base.

This receptor was identified in a young woman in good health and CMV-seronegative. The rearranged segments are TRBV9 and TRBJ2-3; TRBD1 is a possible D gene, resting on 6 matching bases. Source material: PBMCs. The DNA is TGTGCCAGCAGCCCCCGGGACAAAGCGGATACGCAGTATTTT. It translates as CASSPRDKADTQYF.